Presented here are 10 T cell receptor beta chains from one specimen sequenced in a study of cytomegalovirus exposure and HLA in healthy donors. The PCR ran on 60 Vbeta and 13 Jbeta primers. Produced via immunoSEQ multiplex PCR; TCRdb's table is partial and in-frame only. The table lists some 150,000 clones, more than 65% of them singletons. Sequenced: PBMCs. All receptors come from a man aged 25 to 40 in good health and CMV-seropositive.

The chain employs TRBV5-4 and TRBJ2-3; 7 nucleotides agree with TRBD1. Germline V gives CDR1 SGHNT, CDR2 YYREEE (reference sequence). CDR3 size: 14 residues. With 4 bases clipped from V and 2 bases from J, the junction kept 4 bases outside the gene matches. The CDR3 DNA follows: TGTGCCAGCAGCCCGACAGGGCCCACAGATACGCAGTATTTT. It is translated as CASSPTGPTDTQYF.

This clone was detected only a few times. The genes are TRBV10-3 and TRBJ1-1, with 7 bases identical to TRBD1. Germline V gene data show CDR1 as ENHRY and CDR2 as SYGVKD. The CDR3 length is 16 residues. Trimming took 8 bases from V and 5 from J; bases not matched to a gene: 17. The CDR3: CAIQGSPGGGKTEAFF. DNA of the CDR3: TGTGCCATCCAGGGCTCCCCAGGGGGAGGTAAGACTGAAGCTTTCTTT.

V usage is TRBV4-1 and J usage is TRBJ2-7; TRBD1 is a possible D gene (6 bases). Trimming stripped 4 bases from V and 1 base from J, with 8 bases between. CDR1 MGHRA and CDR2 YSYEKL come from the germline V gene. CDR3 length equals 13 residues. The CDR3 is CASSRQESYEQYF. The CDR3, as DNA: TGCGCCAGCAGCCGACAGGAGTCCTACGAGCAGTACTTC.

The V gene is TRBV5-1, the J gene TRBJ2-7, with D possibly matching TRBD1 (5 bases). Deletions cut 6 bases from V and 7 bases from J, with 20 bases between. The CDR3 loop spans 14 amino acids. The V gene's germline CDR1 is SGHRS and CDR2 YFSETQ. CDR3 in DNA: TGCGCCAGCACCACTTCAGGGATGTATGTAGAGCAGTACTTC. It yields the protein CASTTSGMYVEQYF.

The V gene is TRBV5-1, the J gene TRBJ1-5, with 7 bases lining up with TRBD1. The CDR3 loop spans 15 amino acids. The germline V gene has CDR1 SGHRS and CDR2 YFSETQ. With 1 base clipped from V and 2 bases from J, the junction kept 3 bases outside the gene matches. The CDR3 coding sequence is TGCGCCAGCAGCTTGAGCACAGGGGGCAATCAGCCCCAGCATTTT. Amino acids: CASSLSTGGNQPQHF.

The CDR3 DNA sequence: TGTGCCAGCAGTCCGACGGGAACCGCTCGGTACGAGCAGTACTTC. This translates into CASSPTGTARYEQYF. The V gene is TRBV28, the J gene TRBJ2-7; D is possibly TRBD2 (5 bases). This CDR3 is 15 amino acids long. The V end was cut by 5 bases, the J end by 4 bases, with 18 bases between. Germline assignment: CDR1 MDHEN and CDR2 SYDVKM.

The J gene is TRBJ1-2, the V gene TRBV6-5, with 11 bases matching TRBD1. Germline values: CDR1 MNHEY, CDR2 SVGAGI. The CDR3 sequence is 16 residues long. J lost 4 bases, V lost 4 bases, and 8 bases had no gene match. CDR3 in DNA: TGTGCCAGCAGTTGGGGACAGGGGGATCGGGGCTATGGCTACACCTTC. Translating it yields CASSWGQGDRGYGYTF.

This chain connects TRBV5-1 to TRBJ1-2; D perhaps matches TRBD1 (6 bases). CDR3 length: 13 amino acids. Germline assignment: CDR1 SGHRS and CDR2 YFSETQ. V shed 5 bases and J shed 8 bases, with 16 bases lying between them. The CDR3 loop reads CASSLGAGKGYTF. CDR3 in DNA: TGCGCCAGCAGTCTGGGGGCAGGGAAAGGCTACACCTTC.

The chain carries TRBV6-6 and TRBJ2-5; 7 positions match TRBD1. Germline lookup yields CDR1 MNHNY and CDR2 SVGAGI (reference sequence). The length of the CDR3 is 15 residues. V trimming: 7 bases; J trimming: 4 bases; junction bases outside the gene matches: 12. The CDR3 coding sequence is TGTGCCAGCATCGAAAGGGATTACAGGGGAGAGACCCAGTACTTC. Translated: CASIERDYRGETQYF.

The chain links TRBV7-9 to TRBJ2-1; TRBD1 might be the D (6 bases). Germline CDR1 is SEHNR and CDR2 is FQNEAQ (reference sequence). Trimming cost V 2 bases and J 7 bases, with 15 bases left between them. This CDR3 has 15 amino acids. The CDR3 DNA reads as TGTGCCAGCAGCTTACGGGGACAAGGCCCTAATGAGCAGTTCTTC. It is translated as CASSLRGQGPNEQFF.